This is a list of T cell receptor beta chains from one sample in a study of cytomegalovirus exposure and HLA in healthy donors. Produced via immunoSEQ multiplex PCR; TCRdb's table is partial and in-frame only. This table holds about 120,000 clones, 7% to 9.5% found once. Sequencing was carried out using PBMCs. Every receptor here comes from a woman aged 40 to 50 in good health and CMV-seropositive. Each CDR3 is given with its conserved first and last residue. Fields, in order: V gene, J gene, clone size, D gene, CDR3 protein, CDR3 DNA. A D gene is named only where the DNA matches it firmly. Only some rows state a clone size, as once, few, many or a class for expanded clones.

TRBV19	TRBJ1-2	.	TRBD1	CASSMDLGRGAYGYTF	TGTGCCAGTAGTATGGATCTGGGCAGGGGGGCCTATGGCTACACCTTC
TRBV9	TRBJ1-2	.	.	CASSVAGVAGGYTF	TGTGCCAGCAGCGTAGCCGGCGTTGCAGGAGGCTACACCTTC
TRBV18	TRBJ1-1	few	TRBD1	CASSPLGQVYTEAFF	TGTGCCAGCTCACCACTGGGACAGGTCTACACTGAAGCTTTCTTT
TRBV28	TRBJ2-5	few	TRBD1	CASRGQDYSWTQYF	TGTGCCAGCAGGGGACAGGACTACTCTTGGACCCAGTACTTC
TRBV6-1	TRBJ1-5	.	.	CASGARLSNQPQHF	TGTGCCAGCGGGGCCAGACTTAGCAATCAGCCCCAGCATTTT
TRBV19	TRBJ2-5	.	.	CASSIPGAQETQYF	TGTGCCAGTAGTATACCCGGAGCCCAAGAGACCCAGTACTTC
TRBV7-2	TRBJ1-2	.	.	CASSLGAKDYGYTF	TGTGCCAGCAGCTTAGGAGCGAAAGACTATGGCTACACCTTC
TRBV19	TRBJ1-4	.	.	CASSVLAEGEKLFF	TGTGCCAGTAGTGTGTTAGCGGAGGGTGAAAAACTGTTTTTT
TRBV9	TRBJ2-7	.	TRBD2	CASSAGTTYEQYF	TGTGCCAGCAGCGCGGGGACTACCTACGAGCAGTACTTC
TRBV5-1	TRBJ2-7	.	.	CASSSHSSYEQYF	TGCGCCAGCAGCTCGCACAGCTCCTACGAGCAGTACTTC
TRBV5-4	TRBJ1-4	many	TRBD1	CASSPDRGQEKLFF	TGTGCCAGCAGCCCGGACAGGGGGCAGGAAAAACTGTTTTTT
TRBV6-6	TRBJ1-2	few	.	CASSYGREDGYTF	TGTGCCAGCAGTTACGGCAGGGAAGATGGCTACACCTTC
TRBV15	TRBJ1-5	.	TRBD1	CATSGGYLSHQPQHF	TGTGCCACCTCAGGGGGATACCTGAGCCATCAGCCCCAGCATTTT
TRBV6-5	TRBJ1-6	.	TRBD1	CASRPGQGFSPLHF	TGTGCCAGCAGACCCGGACAGGGATTCTCTCCCCTCCACTTT
TRBV6-4	TRBJ2-1	.	TRBD2	CASSDSSSGGDEQFF	TGTGCCAGCAGTGACTCTTCTAGCGGGGGAGATGAGCAGTTCTTC
TRBV7-8	TRBJ2-5	few	TRBD2	CASSRGLAGDPQETQYF	TGTGCCAGCAGCCGAGGACTAGCGGGGGACCCCCAAGAGACCCAGTACTTC
TRBV11-3	TRBJ2-2	.	TRBD1	CASSFHGTGNTGELFF	TGTGCCAGCAGCTTTCATGGGACAGGGAATACCGGGGAGCTGTTTTTT
TRBV5-4	TRBJ1-1	few	TRBD1	CASSSLQGASHEAFF	TGTGCCAGCAGCTCATTACAGGGGGCATCCCATGAAGCTTTCTTT
TRBV5-8	TRBJ1-1	.	.	CASSPGVGANTEAFF	TGTGCCAGCAGCCCGGGCGTGGGGGCGAACACTGAAGCTTTCTTT
TRBV5-6	TRBJ1-6	few	.	CASSRNQGSYNSPLHF	TGTGCCAGCAGCAGGAATCAGGGTTCCTATAATTCACCCCTCCACTTT
TRBV21-1	TRBJ1-2	.	.	CASSKAGQGSIGYTF	TGTGCCAGCAGTAAAGCGGGACAGGGTTCTATTGGCTACACCTTC
TRBV5-5	TRBJ1-6	few	.	CASSLPDFGLGRPLHF	TGTGCCAGCAGCTTGCCGGACTTTGGTTTAGGGCGACCCCTCCACTTT
TRBV7-8	TRBJ1-3	.	.	CASSLGVLSSTAGNTIYF	TGTGCCAGCAGCTTAGGAGTATTGTCCTCAACTGCTGGAAACACCATATATTTT
TRBV9	TRBJ2-5	.	.	CASSVGPVQETQYF	TGTGCCAGCAGCGTAGGCCCGGTACAAGAGACCCAGTACTTC
TRBV19	TRBJ2-7	.	.	CASSPPGGPPRHEQYF	TGTGCCAGTAGTCCCCCGGGCGGGCCCCCCAGGCACGAGCAGTACTTC
TRBV28	TRBJ1-1	.	.	CASYRDRAFF	TGTGCCAGCTACAGGGATAGAGCTTTCTTT
TRBV14	TRBJ2-2	few	.	CASRLLNTGELFF	TGTGCCAGCCGCCTACTGAACACCGGGGAGCTGTTTTTT
TRBV2	TRBJ1-2	few	.	CANQGLPGGGYTF	TGTGCCAACCAAGGGCTCCCTGGGGGGGGCTACACCTTC
TRBV7-8	TRBJ1-6	few	.	CASSVSRERDNSPLHF	TGTGCCAGCAGCGTTAGTCGGGAAAGGGATAATTCACCCCTCCACTTT
TRBV19	TRBJ1-6	few	.	CASRTRTEFSPLHF	TGTGCCAGTAGGACCCGGACAGAATTTTCACCCCTCCACTTT
TRBV5-4	TRBJ2-5	few	TRBD2	CASSPQILAGAIQETQYF	TGTGCCAGCAGCCCACAGATACTAGCGGGGGCCATTCAAGAGACCCAGTACTTC
TRBV7-6	TRBJ1-2	.	TRBD1	CASSLGQGAVNYGYTF	TGTGCCAGCAGCTTAGGACAGGGGGCCGTTAACTATGGCTACACCTTC
TRBV6-5	TRBJ2-5	many	TRBD1	CASSGQVQETQYF	TGTGCCAGCAGTGGACAGGTCCAAGAGACCCAGTACTTC
TRBV11-2	TRBJ2-7	few	.	CASSFGQAYEQYF	TGTGCCAGCAGCTTCGGACAAGCATACGAGCAGTACTTC
TRBV4-1	TRBJ1-6	.	.	CASSQVGGQKNF	TGCGCCAGCAGCCAAGTGGGGGGTCAAAAGAACTTT
TRBV30	TRBJ1-1	few	.	CAWGGRGGMNTEAFF	TGTGCCTGGGGGGGGAGGGGTGGCATGAACACTGAAGCTTTCTTT
TRBV29-1	TRBJ2-2	few	.	CSVLAGPNTGELFF	TGCAGCGTTTTGGCAGGCCCGAACACCGGGGAGCTGTTTTTT
TRBV12-5	TRBJ1-6	few	.	CASGLDRGWKNSPLHF	TGTGCTAGTGGTTTGGATCGGGGTTGGAAGAATTCACCCCTCCACTTT
TRBV28	TRBJ1-5	.	TRBD1	CASSLGRGFYQPQHF	TGTGCCAGCAGTTTGGGCAGGGGGTTTTATCAGCCCCAGCATTTT
TRBV28	TRBJ1-5	few	TRBD1	CASRPYPGTGDQPQHF	TGTGCCAGCAGGCCTTATCCCGGGACAGGGGATCAGCCCCAGCATTTT
TRBV5-1	TRBJ1-1	.	.	CASSRGSSNTEAFF	TGCGCCAGCAGCAGAGGATCGTCGAACACTGAAGCTTTCTTT
TRBV19	TRBJ2-7	once	.	CASSIGDFSSYEQYF	TGTGCCAGTAGTATAGGGGACTTCAGCTCCTACGAGCAGTACTTC
TRBV5-1	TRBJ2-1	.	.	CASSLAGQDSYNEQFF	TGCGCCAGCAGCTTGGCGGGACAAGACTCCTACAATGAGCAGTTCTTC
TRBV15	TRBJ2-1	.	TRBD1	CATSRPRDSYNEQFF	TGTGCCACCAGCAGGCCCAGGGACAGCTACAATGAGCAGTTCTTC
TRBV28	TRBJ1-1	few	.	CASSRRGGFTEAFF	TGTGCCAGCAGCCGTAGGGGGGGATTCACTGAAGCTTTCTTT
TRBV27	TRBJ1-2	few	.	CASSRGDRGGYTF	TGTGCCAGCAGTCGGGGTGACCGGGGTGGCTACACCTTC
TRBV4-1	TRBJ2-4	few	TRBD1	CASSPMTGIKNIQYF	TGCGCCAGCAGCCCCATGACAGGGATCAAAAACATTCAGTACTTC
TRBV28	TRBJ2-7	.	.	CASSLTRREQYF	TGTGCCAGCAGTTTAACCAGGCGCGAACAGTACTTC
TRBV10-2	TRBJ2-3	few	TRBD2	CASSKRLATDTQYF	TGCGCCAGCTCAAAGAGACTAGCTACAGATACGCAGTATTTT
TRBV7-6	TRBJ1-5	.	.	CASSLGDLPGGRQPQHF	TGTGCCAGCAGCTTAGGGGATCTACCGGGGGGACGTCAGCCCCAGCATTTT
TRBV9	TRBJ2-5	.	TRBD1	CASSYGQGVLETQYF	TGTGCCAGCAGCTATGGACAGGGTGTGCTTGAGACCCAGTACTTC
TRBV30	TRBJ1-1	few	.	CAWSRVYYTNTEAFF	TGTGCCTGGAGTCGGGTATACTACACGAACACTGAAGCTTTCTTT
TRBV5-6	TRBJ1-2	.	TRBD1	CASSLIRGPVYGYTF	TGTGCCAGCAGCCTGATTAGGGGGCCGGTCTATGGCTACACCTTC
TRBV5-6	TRBJ2-2	few	TRBD1	CASSLLGQGRGGELFF	TGTGCCAGCAGCTTGCTCGGACAGGGCCGAGGGGGGGAGCTGTTTTTT
TRBV11-2	TRBJ1-1	few	.	CASSLAGFTEAFF	TGTGCCAGCAGCTTAGCGGGGTTCACTGAAGCTTTCTTT
TRBV7-9	TRBJ2-3	few	TRBD2	CASSIGLAGDTDTQYF	TGTGCCAGCAGCATAGGACTAGCGGGGGACACAGATACGCAGTATTTT
TRBV29-1	TRBJ2-5	.	TRBD1	CSVELGTGNLETQYF	TGCAGCGTTGAACTAGGGACAGGAAATTTAGAGACCCAGTACTTC